This record looks at one T cell receptor (beta chain) sequence and its context. Which antigen it targets is not known. One junction end disagrees with the germline gene, perhaps due to a read error. Other DNA sequences in this specimen translate into the identical CDR3. In total, 666 healthy bone marrow donors made up the cohort. Cohort members were all nominally healthy when sampled, although unrecorded immune exposures were likely present. Of the 550 to 750 cohort members, about 280 had positive CMV serostatus and just over 350 had negative CMV serostatus, and CMV serostatus was not recorded for the donor. A peripheral blood sample was provided by each donor, and peripheral blood mononuclear cells were used for TCR beta sequencing. Genomic DNA was extracted from the blood cell samples with the Qiagen DNeasy Blood Extraction Kit. The CDR3 contains 15 residues, cysteine and phenylalanine counted. This entry keeps only the CDR3 DNA: 45 bases, framed from base 1. CDR1 and CDR2 are read off the germline V gene as SGDLS and YYNGEE.

This sample was taken from a study of cytomegalovirus exposure and HLA in healthy donors (dated by TCRdb to about 2017). Some background on the complete study: An earlier analysis of several hundred of the donors reported 250 to 300 Gb of sequence data and around 110 million unique TCR beta sequences obtained from around 180 million T cells. Along with the approximately 600-subject first cohort, a separate validation cohort of over a hundred different subjects was used. The number of typed donors differed by locus: about 629-630 for A, B, C, DRB1 and DQB1; approximately 530 for DQA1; 606 for DPA1; and 400 to 480 for DPB1. HLA typing included class I and class II loci at four-digit resolution. Donor age, sex, ethnicity and CMV serostatus were collected together with the repertoire data. Among the roughly 390 genotyped donors, about 85% belonged to the genetic ancestry cluster associated with self-reported Caucasian donors. In a later analysis, previously published TCR beta repertoires from about 640 donors were re-analyzed and high-resolution HLA genotyping was added so that TCR occurrence patterns could be studied. An earlier analysis of more than 450 of the donors used high-throughput TCR beta sequencing to judge whether each TCR beta V gene segment behaved as functional or pseudogenic. The study aimed to test whether cataloging public T cell receptors could reveal signatures of past pathogen exposure. The study combined high-throughput TCR immunosequencing, statistical association of individual TCRs with disease status, and machine learning to predict cytomegalovirus infection status. The study used immunosequencing to profile the T cell repertoires of 600 to 850 subjects and linked those repertoires to cytomegalovirus serostatus. A later genetic analysis used genome-wide SNP genotypes for about 65% of the 666 donors, treating that subset as a discovery cohort. Roughly 300 gigabases of sequencing data and approximately 91 million unique TCR sequences made up an early release that covered fewer than 650 HLA-typed donors. In the later analysis, no new phenotypic data were used to find candidate immune exposures; instead, reliance was placed on TCR beta sequences and their occurrence across donors. Because of strong linkage in the cohort, five DR-DQ haplotypes were treated as single units for association and clustering. Among 300 to 450 genotyped donors of the cohort, an average of approximately 230,000 unique TCR beta nucleotide sequences were sequenced per donor, approximately 20% of them non-productive. Every discovery cohort repertoire had been produced on one sequencing platform.

Broad study findings and their caveats: Only TCR beta chains were sequenced in this cohort, and the absence of alpha or paired-chain data limited detectable features. Specific HLA alleles were associated with 18,000 or so TCR beta sequences at a false discovery rate of 0.05 in a later analysis. A later genetic analysis reported fewer N-insertions in productive TCRs among donors in an Asian-associated ancestry cluster than the approximately 700-donor mean. According to a later analysis, parvovirus B19, influenza, CMV and Epstein-Barr virus appeared linked to several top co-occurrence clusters. The classifier was reported to diagnose cytomegalovirus status with high specificity and sensitivity in both the original cohort and the validation cohort. CMV serostatus was the only immune exposure information available for the cohort. Because HLA typing was missing for some donors at each locus, association tests included only the typed subset. In a later analysis, the rate of TCR association differed among HLA loci, with DRB1 alleles having the most associated TCRs and HLA-C alleles having the fewest. When HLA alleles, especially DR and DQ, strongly co-occurred, attributing TCR associations to individual alleles was difficult. A later genetic analysis associated a missense DCLRE1C variant with V-gene and J-gene trimming of TCR beta chains, and an independent cohort replicated the association. A cluster of highly shared sequence variants was judged likely to represent a technical artifact of the sequencing pipeline. Most CMV-associated TCR beta chains appeared to be HLA-restricted in a later analysis, and the HLA associations seemed to be driven largely by CMV exposure. Some IMGT-functional V segments, including TRBV6-2 and TRBV6-3, could not be told apart with the 87-base-pair reads, so those segments were excluded. A further reported finding was that TCR beta sequences accurately predicted the HLA-A and HLA-B alleles for most subjects in the first cohort. In the study, about 150 TCR beta chains were listed as associated with cytomegalovirus. Most TCR sequences were observed very rarely across donors, whereas some public TCRs were present in many individuals. According to the authors, the approach could potentially be generalized to other disease states and immunological phenotypes. In a later analysis, HLA-associated TCR beta chains showed more clonal expansion and lower generation probabilities than non-associated chains that were equally common. Roughly uniform sequencing depth across donors was assumed in presence/absence analyses, although this assumption may not hold. Because counts were too low, about 18 rarely observed V segments, including chromosome 9 orphons, were excluded from the earlier analysis of roughly 580 of the donors. An earlier analysis of roughly 570 of the donors showed that most TCR beta V segments appeared in productive rearrangements either about 90% or about 30% of the time, which broadly matched IMGT annotations. Correlated functional status among segregating V segments might be attributable to linkage disequilibrium, but an unknown experimental factor could not be ruled out. In vitro tests confirmed that a few of the cytomegalovirus-associated TCR beta chains recognize cytomegalovirus antigens.

The protocol used for the library was the immunoSEQ multiplex PCR assay. A mixture of 60 forward primers for TCR Vbeta segments and 13 reverse primers for TCR Jbeta segments was used in the multiplex PCR. A multiplex PCR assay on genomic DNA amplified the CDR3 region of rearranged TCR beta genes. Amplified TCR beta libraries were sequenced as 87-base-pair reads on the Illumina HiSeq System. In the paper's pipeline: A later analysis tallied around 87 million unique TCR beta chains across the 600 to 700 repertoires, and roughly 11 million of those chains were shared by two or more donors. Raw reads were error-corrected and collapsed into unique sequences with a nearest-neighbor algorithm that merged closely related sequences to remove PCR and sequencing errors. To assign V, D and J gene segments, CDR3 sequences were aligned to IMGT reference sequences. For a sequence to be retained, a match of at least six nucleotides to both a V gene segment and a J gene segment was required. Rearrangements were called productive when the CDR3 lacked stop codons and stayed in frame with V and J; all others were non-productive. Following IMGT convention, CDR3 was defined as the stretch from the second conserved V-encoded cysteine to the conserved J-encoded phenylalanine. Sequences without an unambiguous match to a single V gene segment were excluded from the earlier analysis of a few hundred of the donors. An earlier analysis of 550 to 650 of the donors classified V segments as functional when productive rearrangements were above 56.7% and as segregating when the standard deviation between donors was above 5%. A statistical classification framework was built for diagnosing cytomegalovirus status from the catalog of TCR beta chain sequences. A later analysis assigned V and J genes by comparing TCR nucleotide sequences with IMGT/GENE-DB human TR gene sequences. In a later analysis, CDR3 sequences and most-parsimonious VDJ recombination scenarios were assigned using the TCRdist pipeline. In a later analysis, each TCR beta chain was defined by its CDR3 amino acid sequence together with its V-gene family, and reads lacking a unique V-gene family were excluded. As a way to deal with suspected cross-contamination and a sequencing artifact, a later analysis dropped 500 to 700 nucleotide sequences that were highly shared and had low generation probability. In a later analysis, a clonal expansion index was calculated for each public chain from normalized within-repertoire ranks of inferred template counts. In a later analysis, generation probabilities were computed using a VDJ recombination model fitted to out-of-frame rearrangements, and the results were checked against IGoR. Hypergeometric tests were used in a later analysis to score TCR-TCR, TCR-HLA and TCR-CMV co-occurrence, with a repertoire-size bias correction applied to the TCR pairs. In a later analysis, false discovery rates were estimated by permuting HLA or CMV assignments 20 times. In a later analysis, co-occurring TCRs were grouped with DBSCAN, and TCRdist sequence similarity was added when clustering was performed within HLA-allele-positive subsets. Repertoires with fewer than 30,000 or more than 120,000 public chains, plus five repertoires with anomalous nucleotide sharing, were excluded from co-occurrence clustering. In TCRdb, the immuneACCESS table is reduced to in-frame sequences with V and J assigned. These tables do not hold every clone; where another copy was compared, an unresolved V gene accounts for under half, and the others remain unexplained. V and J calls and clone size are copied from that table; D and trimming were computed from the DNA. This sample lists about 59,000 clones; roughly 83% were detected once. Of the sample, about 1.6% is held by the ten largest clones.

This sequence was found in a human donor in good health. Sequencing was carried out using PBMCs. The receptor chain draws on TRBV9 and TRBJ1-1; 7 bases in between match TRBD1. The CDR3 protein is CASSEAGTANTEAFF. The DNA sequence is TGTGCCAGCAGCGAGGCCGGGACAGCTAACACTGAAGCCTTCTTT.